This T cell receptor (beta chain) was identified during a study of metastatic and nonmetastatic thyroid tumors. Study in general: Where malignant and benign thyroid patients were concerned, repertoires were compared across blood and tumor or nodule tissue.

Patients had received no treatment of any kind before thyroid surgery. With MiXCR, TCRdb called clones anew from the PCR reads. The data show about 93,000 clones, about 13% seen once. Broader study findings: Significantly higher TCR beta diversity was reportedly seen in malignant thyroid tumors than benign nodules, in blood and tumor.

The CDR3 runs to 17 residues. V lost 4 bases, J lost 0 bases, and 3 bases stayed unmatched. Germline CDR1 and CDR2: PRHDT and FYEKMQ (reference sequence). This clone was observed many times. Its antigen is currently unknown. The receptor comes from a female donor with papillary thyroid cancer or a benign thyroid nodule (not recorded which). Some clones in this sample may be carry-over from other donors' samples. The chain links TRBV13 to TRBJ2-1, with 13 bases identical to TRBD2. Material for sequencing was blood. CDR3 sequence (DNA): TGTGCCAGCAGCTCGAGGACTAGCGGGAGCTCCTACAATGAGCAGTTCTTC. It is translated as CASSSRTSGSSYNEQFF.